These T cell receptor beta chains were read from a single sample in a study of siplizumab effects on memory and regulatory T cells. Profiled with immunoSEQ multiplex PCR; TCRdb holds only in-frame clones, not every one. Of around 99,000 clones in the sample, about 91% were seen once. Sequenced: Tregs sorted from blood. These TCRs come from a human donor in good health. Each CDR3 is given with its conserved first and last residue. A D gene is named only where the DNA matches it firmly. Size tells how often a clone was seen (once, few, many) or the class of an expanded clone, and some rows leave it out.

V gene,J gene,D gene,clone size,CDR3 protein,CDR3 DNA
TRBV6-5,TRBJ2-1,TRBD1,-,CASSRGQGPYNEQFF,TGTGCCAGCAGCCGGGGACAGGGGCCCTACAATGAGCAGTTCTTC
TRBV4-2,TRBJ1-2,TRBD1,once,CASSQDSGGYGYTF,TGTGCCAGCAGCCAAGATTCAGGGGGCTATGGCTACACCTTC
TRBV6-1,TRBJ2-7,-,-,CASSEVRALEQYF,TGTGCCAGCAGTGAAGTAAGGGCTCTCGAGCAGTACTTC
TRBV11-3,TRBJ2-3,TRBD2,-,CASSLGLTERGDTQYF,TGTGCCAGCAGCTTAGGGCTGACTGAGCGGGGGGATACGCAGTATTTT
TRBV12-5,TRBJ1-2,-,-,CASGLGEGKAPRKGYTF,TGTGCTAGTGGTTTGGGGGAAGGAAAGGCCCCACGGAAGGGCTACACCTTC
TRBV2,TRBJ2-2,TRBD1,-,CASRGQGAQGGELFF,TGTGCCAGCAGAGGACAGGGGGCGCAGGGCGGGGAGCTGTTTTTT
TRBV5-6,TRBJ2-4,TRBD1,-,CASSWDRRGIQYF,TGTGCCAGCAGCTGGGACAGAAGGGGCATTCAGTACTTC
TRBV29-1,TRBJ1-2,-,-,CSVADTVYGYTF,TGCAGCGTTGCAGACACCGTCTATGGCTACACCTTC
TRBV18,TRBJ2-5,TRBD2,-,CASSPTLSGLAGGKTQYF,TGTGCCAGCTCACCGACCCTCTCGGGCCTAGCGGGGGGAAAGACCCAGTACTTC
TRBV7-9,TRBJ2-3,TRBD1,few,CASSLSWQGDDTQYF,TGTGCCAGCAGCTTATCCTGGCAGGGGGATGATACGCAGTATTTT
TRBV5-4,TRBJ2-7,TRBD2,-,CAFRGGAAYEQYF,TGTGCCTTCCGGGGGGGGGCTGCCTACGAGCAGTACTTC
TRBV30,TRBJ1-1,-,-,CAWSPNTGAFF,TGTGCCTGGAGTCCTAACACGGGGGCTTTCTTT
TRBV6-5,TRBJ2-5,-,-,CASSQGLKGAQYF,TGTGCCAGCAGTCAGGGACTCAAGGGGGCCCAGTACTTC
TRBV1,TRBJ2-3,-,-,CTSSQDRGGTQYF,TGCACCAGCAGCCAAGATCGAGGGGGTACGCAGTATTTT
TRBV15,TRBJ2-5,-,-,CATSRGSGQETQYF,TGTGCCACCAGCAGAGGGAGCGGGCAAGAGACCCAGTACTTC
TRBV6-5,TRBJ2-2,-,-,CASSYEAGNTGELFF,TGTGCCAGCAGTTACGAGGCAGGGAACACCGGGGAGCTGTTTTTT
TRBV2,TRBJ1-1,-,once,CASSEALLGRGTEAFF,TGTGCCAGCAGTGAAGCGCTTCTGGGTAGAGGCACTGAAGCTTTCTTT
TRBV21-1,TRBJ1-2,-,-,CASWNRDLRYGSYGYTF,TGTGCCAGCTGGAACAGGGACCTGAGATATGGTAGCTATGGCTACACCTTC
TRBV5-1,TRBJ2-7,TRBD2,once,CASSLGWASGGRSYEQYF,TGCGCCAGCAGCTTGGGGTGGGCTAGCGGGGGCCGATCCTACGAGCAGTACTTC
TRBV5-6,TRBJ2-3,TRBD2,-,CASSLDGTSGRAGDTQYF,TGTGCCAGCAGCTTGGATGGGACTAGCGGGAGGGCCGGGGATACGCAGTATTTT
TRBV21-1,TRBJ2-5,-,-,CTRTSEKETQYF,TGTACTAGGACTAGCGAGAAAGAGACCCAGTACTTC
TRBV18,TRBJ2-3,-,-,CASSGGMDTQYF,TGTGCCAGCTCAGGTGGGATGGATACGCAGTATTTT
TRBV5-1,TRBJ1-1,-,-,CASSLEGEAFF,TGCGCCAGCAGCTTGGAAGGGGAGGCTTTCTTT
TRBV6-4,TRBJ1-2,TRBD1,-,CASNLTGTANYGYTF,TGTGCCAGCAACCTTACCGGGACAGCTAACTATGGCTACACCTTC
TRBV7-9,TRBJ1-1,-,-,CASSPGASNTEAFF,TGTGCCAGCAGCCCCGGGGCATCGAACACTGAAGCTTTCTTT
TRBV5-1,TRBJ2-2,-,once,CASKEIDRNTGELFF,TGCGCCAGCAAAGAGATAGACAGGAACACCGGGGAGCTGTTTTTT
TRBV29-1,TRBJ2-1,TRBD1,-,CSVESQGSGGEQFF,TGCAGCGTTGAATCACAGGGGAGCGGCGGTGAGCAGTTCTTC
TRBV10-3,TRBJ2-1,TRBD2,-,CAISERTGGYEQFF,TGTGCCATCAGTGAACGGACGGGAGGCTATGAGCAGTTCTTC
TRBV11-2,TRBJ1-2,-,once,CASSSGQKTDYGYTF,TGTGCCAGCAGCTCAGGACAGAAGACCGACTATGGCTACACCTTC
TRBV19,TRBJ2-1,TRBD2,-,CASSTGGGPWNEQFF,TGTGCCAGTAGCACCGGGGGGGGGCCATGGAATGAGCAGTTCTTC
TRBV5-5,TRBJ2-3,TRBD1,-,CASSAGQATDTQYF,TGTGCCAGCAGCGCAGGACAGGCCACAGATACGCAGTATTTT
TRBV28,TRBJ2-3,-,-,CASEGAGRTQYF,TGTGCCAGCGAAGGGGCAGGGCGCACGCAGTATTTT
TRBV5-1,TRBJ2-1,TRBD2,once,CASSSTSGRGNEQFF,TGCGCCAGCAGCTCGACTAGCGGGAGAGGGAATGAGCAGTTCTTC
TRBV19,TRBJ2-1,-,-,CASSRSRDGPYNEQFF,TGTGCCAGTAGTAGATCCCGGGACGGGCCCTACAATGAGCAGTTCTTC
TRBV27,TRBJ1-5,TRBD1,-,CASSLSNRDSGQHF,TGTGCCAGCAGTTTATCGAATCGGGACAGTGGCCAGCATTTT
TRBV7-3,TRBJ2-3,-,-,CASSANTDTQYF,TGTGCCAGCAGCGCAAACACAGATACGCAGTATTTT
TRBV7-2,TRBJ1-3,-,-,CASSQTGRSGNTIYF,TGTGCCAGCAGTCAAACAGGGCGCTCTGGAAACACCATATATTTT
TRBV19,TRBJ1-3,-,-,CASSMMDYSGNTIYF,TGTGCCAGTAGTATGATGGACTACTCTGGAAACACCATATATTTT
TRBV5-4,TRBJ1-1,-,-,CASRPQGLGTEAFF,TGTGCCAGCAGACCCCAGGGATTAGGCACTGAAGCTTTCTTT
TRBV10-3,TRBJ2-3,-,-,CATKQSGSTDTQYF,TGTGCCACAAAACAGAGCGGCAGCACAGATACGCAGTATTTT
TRBV4-1,TRBJ1-1,-,-,CASTHSSGRTEAFF,TGCGCCAGCACCCATTCCAGCGGGAGGACTGAAGCTTTCTTT
TRBV6-1,TRBJ1-5,-,-,CASSEEARGQPQHF,TGTGCCAGCAGTGAAGAGGCTCGGGGTCAGCCCCAGCATTTT
TRBV18,TRBJ2-5,-,-,CASSLGQGGETQYF,TGTGCCAGCTCACTAGGGCAGGGGGGAGAGACCCAGTACTTC
TRBV5-1,TRBJ1-1,-,-,CASRPTRANTEAFF,TGCGCCAGCCGACCTACTAGGGCGAACACTGAAGCTTTCTTT
TRBV6-5,TRBJ1-2,-,once,CASSKTLNYGYTF,TGTGCCAGCAGTAAGACTCTAAACTATGGCTACACCTTC
TRBV6-6,TRBJ1-1,-,-,CASSYAHRAEAFF,TGTGCCAGCAGTTACGCTCACAGGGCTGAAGCTTTCTTT
TRBV5-1,TRBJ2-7,-,-,CASSLESEQYF,TGCGCCAGCAGCTTGGAAAGCGAGCAGTACTTC
TRBV10-3,TRBJ1-2,TRBD1,-,CAISHGTGGGYTF,TGTGCCATCAGTCACGGGACAGGTGGGGGCTACACCTTC
TRBV25-1,TRBJ1-2,-,-,CASWDLKNYGYTF,TGTGCCAGTTGGGACTTAAAGAACTATGGCTACACCTTC
TRBV4-1,TRBJ1-1,-,-,CASSPPGNTEAFF,TGCGCCAGCAGCCCCCCGGGAAACACTGAAGCTTTCTTT
TRBV7-9,TRBJ1-4,-,-,CASSLQGATNEKLFF,TGTGCCAGCAGCCTACAGGGTGCAACTAATGAAAAACTGTTTTTT
TRBV14,TRBJ2-1,-,-,CASSPQLGEQFF,TGTGCCAGCAGCCCTCAATTGGGTGAGCAGTTCTTC
TRBV30,TRBJ1-1,-,-,CAWSRDRRNTEAFF,TGTGCCTGGAGCCGTGACCGACGGAACACTGAAGCTTTCTTT
TRBV19,TRBJ2-1,TRBD2,few,CASSIGSGRGGEQFF,TGTGCCAGTAGTATAGGGAGCGGGAGGGGAGGGGAGCAGTTCTTC